This TCR beta chain appears in the sequencing data of a study of blood T cell repertoires in COVID-19. Study details: From the United States, Italy and Spain came samples of acute and convalescent COVID-19. The cDNA or gDNA used as material had been derived from T cells, B-cell-depleted T cells, or PBMCs.

J gave up 7 bases and V 3 bases, and 4 bases lay outside the gene matches. Germline V gene sequence: CDR1 DFQATT, CDR2 SNEGSKA (reference sequence). CDR3 size: 13 residues. Original analysis: Reference gene primers were amplified, and this amplification served to estimate nucleated cell counts. TCRdb's table, derived via immunoSEQ multiplex PCR, lists solely in-frame clones and lacks some. The V and J calls and clone size were taken over from that table, and D and trimming were inferred from the DNA. The table includes 120,000 or so clones, around 83% detected once. The chain links TRBV20-1 to TRBJ1-2, with TRBD1 matching 11 bases. The sequenced sample consisted of peripheral blood. The TCR originated in an elderly man with active or convalescent COVID-19. This CDR3 is CSASPGTGGGYTF. CDR3 coding DNA: TGCAGTGCTAGTCCCGGGACAGGGGGTGGCTACACCTTC.